The text below deals with one T cell receptor beta chain. The CDR3 runs to 15 residues. Germline values: CDR1 ENHRY, CDR2 SYGVKD. Trimming cost V 6 bases and J 5 bases, with 17 bases left between them. The sample belongs to a study of blood T cell repertoires in COVID-19. The method was immunoSEQ multiplex PCR; TCRdb's version includes in-frame clones alone and lacks a portion of them. There are roughly 220,000 clones in the sample; 85% to 90% occur only once, and about 16% lies in the top ten. Each exposed participant met a COVID-19 case in the 2 weeks preceding study entry. The sequenced sample was PBMCs or T cells enriched from blood (not recorded which). The V call is TRBV10-3, the J call TRBJ1-5; tentative D call: TRBD1 (6 bases). This clonotype originated in a man younger than 45 who had been exposed to COVID-19. The CDR3 DNA sequence: TGTGCCATCAGGGCGGACAGTTCGGCCGATCAGCCCCAGCATTTT. Its translation: CAIRADSSADQPQHF.